Each of the 8 T cell receptor beta chains below was sequenced from the same sample in a study of blood T cell repertoires in COVID-19 (dated by TCRdb to the early 2020s). Library preparation employed the immunoSEQ multiplex PCR assay. TCRdb's version of the immuneACCESS table is confined to in-frame rearrangements and falls short of the full clone set. An unresolved V gene accounts for under half of the shortfall where checked; the remainder is of unknown origin. For this sample there are 55,000 to 65,000 clones; around 88% appear just once. About 4.9% of the sample comes from the top ten. The specimen sequenced was peripheral blood. All receptors come from a man aged 55 to 69 with acute or convalescent COVID-19.

The J gene is TRBJ1-5, the V gene TRBV2; D not resolved. Trimming removed 8 bases from V and 0 bases from J, with 8 bases in between. The CDR3 extends over 13 amino acids. CDR1 is SNHLY and CDR2 is FYNNEI in the germline V gene. The CDR3 reads CASSSNSNQPQHF. The CDR3 nucleotides are TGTGCCAGCTCGAGTAATAGCAATCAGCCCCAGCATTTT.

The V call is TRBV7-8, the J call TRBJ1-5; TRBD1 matches at 9 bases. After removal of 1 base from V and 7 bases from J, the junction contained 8 bases not matched to a gene. The CDR3 runs to 16 residues. CDR1 and CDR2 (germline): SGHVS, FQNEAQ. The DNA for the CDR3 is TGTGCCAGCAGCTTAGTCTCGGGACAGGGAGGACAGCCCCAGCATTTT. As protein: CASSLVSGQGGQPQHF.

The chain joins TRBV10-2 to TRBJ2-5, with 9 nucleotides matching TRBD2. CDR1 and CDR2 from the germline V gene are WSHSY and SAAADI. Trimming at V came to 8 bases and at J to 5 bases, leaving 0 bases not matched to a gene. The CDR3 length is 11 residues. The CDR3 here is CASGLAETQYF. For the CDR3, the DNA is TGCGCCAGCGGACTAGCGGAGACCCAGTACTTC.

This chain links TRBV19 with TRBJ1-5; D possibly corresponds to TRBD1 (5 bases). The V end was cut by 3 bases, the J end by 1 base, with 10 bases between. There are 15 residues in the CDR3. Germline lookup yields CDR1 LNHDA and CDR2 SQIVND (reference sequence). CDR3 region: CASSIQGSSNQPQHF. The DNA for the CDR3 is TGTGCCAGTAGTATCCAGGGATCAAGCAATCAGCCCCAGCATTTT.

The chain recombines TRBV28 with TRBJ1-6; D call uncertain. Trimming cost V 1 base and J 10 bases, with 14 bases left between them. The CDR3 is 15 residues long. Germline V gene data show CDR1 as MDHEN and CDR2 as SYDVKM. The CDR3 loop is CASSLLRPVGSPLHF. The CDR3 DNA reads TGTGCCAGCAGTTTATTGCGGCCAGTTGGCTCACCCCTCCACTTT. Based on the CDR3 plus reference TRBV28 and TRBJ1-6, the full variable domain is DVKVTQSSRYLVKRTGEKVFLECVQDMDHENMFWYRQDPGLGLRLIYFSYDVKMKEKGDIPEGYSVSREKKERFSLILESASTNQTSMYLCASSLLRPVGSPLHFGNGTRLTVT.

Only a few counts were recorded for this clone. This chain links TRBV15 with TRBJ2-7; 12 bases line up with TRBD1. V shed 6 bases and J 6 bases; nucleotides not matched to a gene: 9. The CDR3 is made up of 15 amino acids. CDR1 is LNHNV and CDR2 is YYDKDF in the germline V gene (reference sequence). CDR3: CATSSPGQGAGEQYF. The CDR3 DNA sequence: TGTGCCACCAGTTCCCCGGGACAGGGGGCGGGCGAGCAGTACTTC.

The chain joins TRBV18 to TRBJ2-3, with a tentative D call TRBD2 (6 bases). V was trimmed by 6 bases and J by 2 bases, leaving 18 bases between them. Germline V lookup: CDR1 KGHSH, CDR2 LQKENI. The CDR3 is 16 amino acids. In nucleotides, the CDR3 is TGTGCCAGCTCCCGGGGGACCATGGGCATCACAGATACGCAGTATTTT. Amino acids: CASSRGTMGITDTQYF.

CDR3 in amino acids: CASSQDQSAGALGEKLFF. CDR3 nucleotides: TGTGCCAGCAGCCAAGATCAATCGGCGGGGGCATTGGGTGAAAAACTGTTTTTT. V is TRBV4-2 and J is TRBJ1-4; the D gene is possibly TRBD1 (6 bases). This CDR3 has 18 residues. Trimming took 0 bases from V and 7 from J, leaving 21 bases between them. CDR1 LGHNA and CDR2 YNFKEQ come from the germline V gene.